This paragraph covers one TCR beta chain sequence. The antigen is unknown. This entry belongs to a study of Graves' ophthalmopathy and Graves' hyperthyroidism. Germline V lookup: CDR1 MNHEY, CDR2 SVGEGT. V was trimmed by 6 bases and J by 4 bases, leaving 13 bases between them. The CDR3 extends over 15 amino acids. Study-wide results and limits: Ophthalmopathy was separated from stable hyperthyroidism by a 13-signature model with 87.88% sensitivity and approximately 79% specificity.

Where ophthalmopathy was absent within 18 months of follow-up, hyperthyroidism was stable. TCR beta CDR3 regions were amplified from RNA transcripts. After a first-round RT-PCR with HTBI primers, a second-round multiplex PCR was run. TCRdb itself ran the multiplex PCR reads through MiXCR, one entry per CDR3 protein. Among about 390,000 distinct CDR3 sequences, about 15% were seen once, and the ten largest hold around 2.4%. The chain is built from TRBV6-2 or TRBV6-3 and TRBJ2-6, with D perhaps matching TRBD1 (6 bases). The sequencing input was peripheral blood. The receptor's source is an adult woman with stable Graves' hyperthyroidism. The DNA for the CDR3 is TGTGCCAGCAGGCTACAGGGCACCGGGGCCAACGTCCTGACTTTC. It codes for CASRLQGTGANVLTF.